This TCR beta chain was identified in a study of cytomegalovirus exposure and HLA in healthy donors. Germline CDR1 and CDR2: SGHTA and FQGNSA. The CDR3 length is 14 residues. The V and J ends lost 4 bases and 1 base respectively, with 8 bases between them. It was with 60 Vbeta and 13 Jbeta primers that the PCR ran. Data came from immunoSEQ multiplex PCR; TCRdb stores just in-frame clones and leaves some out. The sample contains roughly 190,000 clones, over 70% of which appear only once. Study results and limitations: In vitro, three CMV-associated chains proved specific for CMV antigens. A list of around 150 TCR beta chains associated with cytomegalovirus was given. Reports indicated that the classifier achieved high specificity and sensitivity in diagnosing cytomegalovirus status.

Whereas donors were nominally healthy upon sampling, unrecorded immune exposures were probable. A remark on this clone: Antigen specificity is unknown.

The chain has TRBV7-2 and TRBJ1-5, with D possibly TRBD1 on 5 matching bases. The TCR sequence derives from a man aged 50 or older in good health and CMV-seronegative. What was sequenced was PBMCs. The chain's CDR3 is CASSYDRSNQPQHF. The CDR3 DNA reads TGTGCCAGCAGCTACGACAGAAGCAATCAGCCCCAGCATTTT.